This TCR beta chain emerged from a study of memory CD8 T cells in hepatitis C reinfection. From germline, CDR1 is LNHDA and CDR2 SQIVND (reference sequence). Trimming removed 5 bases at V and 6 bases at J, with 8 bases between. This CDR3 spans 12 amino acids. Time point in this sample: late/post reinfection, 12 to 24 weeks after detection. Sorted cells were sequenced directly ex vivo without any in vitro expansion. A couple of donors provided sorted CD3+ CD8+ CD45RO- naive CD8 T cells at all three reinfection time points. The method was immunoSEQ multiplex PCR; TCRdb's version includes in-frame clones alone and lacks a portion of them. The data contain around 45,000 clones, about 91% of them singletons.

Sequencing input: naive CD8+ T cells sorted from blood. This receptor was taken from a young man with hepatitis C virus infection. The chain couples TRBV19 to TRBJ1-5; possibly TRBD1 for D (5 bases). The CDR3 reads CASSGGSQPQHF. The DNA of the CDR3 is TGTGCCAGTAGTGGGGGGAGTCAGCCCCAGCATTTT.